This record covers a single T cell receptor beta chain. Antigen specificity is unknown. This same CDR3 is encoded by further DNA sequences in the sample. The primer mix had 60 Vbeta and 13 Jbeta primers. The protocol was immunoSEQ multiplex PCR, while the TCRdb copy is restricted to in-frame clones and leaves out a portion. This table holds 150,000 to 200,000 clones, roughly 65% found once. This entry comes from a study of cytomegalovirus exposure and HLA in healthy donors. Study at large: Genetic ancestry analysis placed about 84% of the 300 to 500 donors that were genotyped in the Caucasian-associated cluster.

Study-wide points: Later analysis demonstrated an association between a missense DCLRE1C variant and TCR beta V- and J-gene trimming. The productive fraction for most TCR beta V segments was about 87% or about 30% in an earlier analysis. Indistinguishable V segments such as TRBV6-2 and TRBV6-3 were excluded.

The V gene lost 0 bases and the J gene lost 5 bases, with 4 bases spanning the gap. CDR3 length equals 12 residues. Germline V lookup: CDR1 GTSNPN, CDR2 SVGIG (reference sequence). Sequencing was done on a sample of PBMCs. V gene TRBV30 combines with J gene TRBJ2-2, with D uncertain. This clonotype originated in a woman aged 18-30 years in good health and CMV-seropositive. DNA of the CDR3: TGTGCCTGGAGTGTACAGACCGGGGAGCTGTTTTTT. It translates to CAWSVQTGELFF.